This is a list of T cell receptor beta chains from one sample in a study of cytomegalovirus exposure and HLA in healthy donors. Using immunoSEQ multiplex PCR, the repertoire was profiled, and TCRdb retains in-frame clones only, with some absent. The table has over 150,000 clones, under 85% seen once. Sequenced sample: PBMCs. Every receptor here comes from a man younger than 35 in good health and CMV-seronegative. CDR3s include the opening cysteine and the closing phenylalanine or tryptophan. A D gene is named only where the DNA matches it firmly. Clone size appears in some rows only: once, few, many, or a class for an expanded clone.

abundance: NA
d_gene: TRBD2
j_gene: TRBJ2-1
v_gene: TRBV11-3
CDR3aa: CASSLRLSGKTYNEQFF
CDR3nt: TGTGCCAGCAGCTTGAGGCTTAGCGGGAAGACCTACAATGAGCAGTTCTTC

abundance: NA
d_gene: NA
j_gene: TRBJ2-1
v_gene: TRBV5-1
CDR3aa: CASSLQGIKNNEQFF
CDR3nt: TGCGCCAGCAGCTTGCAGGGAATCAAGAACAATGAGCAGTTCTTC

abundance: few
d_gene: NA
j_gene: TRBJ2-7
v_gene: TRBV7-6
CDR3aa: CASSTSRGTSYEQYF
CDR3nt: TGTGCCAGCAGCACCTCCAGGGGAACCTCCTACGAGCAGTACTTC

abundance: NA
d_gene: TRBD1
j_gene: TRBJ2-1
v_gene: TRBV9
CDR3aa: CASSPNEGTGREFF
CDR3nt: TGTGCCAGCAGCCCCAATGAGGGGACAGGGAGGGAGTTCTTC

abundance: NA
d_gene: TRBD1
j_gene: TRBJ2-7
v_gene: TRBV2
CDR3aa: CASSLDRDSYEQYF
CDR3nt: TGTGCCAGCAGCTTAGACAGGGATTCCTACGAGCAGTACTTC

abundance: NA
d_gene: NA
j_gene: TRBJ1-5
v_gene: TRBV28
CDR3aa: CASRSPGRGQPQHF
CDR3nt: TGTGCCAGCAGGTCCCCGGGCAGGGGACAGCCCCAGCATTTT

abundance: NA
d_gene: NA
j_gene: TRBJ2-1
v_gene: TRBV29-1
CDR3aa: CSVESRADEQFF
CDR3nt: TGCAGCGTTGAATCCAGGGCGGATGAGCAGTTCTTC

abundance: once
d_gene: NA
j_gene: TRBJ1-4
v_gene: TRBV7-8
CDR3aa: CASSSTGYEKLFF
CDR3nt: TGTGCCAGCAGCTCCACAGGGTATGAAAAACTGTTTTTT

abundance: NA
d_gene: NA
j_gene: TRBJ2-1
v_gene: TRBV19
CDR3aa: CASSMATNTYNEQFF
CDR3nt: TGTGCCAGTAGTATGGCGACAAATACCTACAATGAGCAGTTCTTC

abundance: NA
d_gene: NA
j_gene: TRBJ2-3
v_gene: TRBV28
CDR3aa: CASSLWGVIRDTDTQYF
CDR3nt: TGTGCCAGCAGTTTATGGGGCGTGATCAGGGACACAGATACGCAGTATTTT

abundance: NA
d_gene: TRBD2
j_gene: TRBJ2-1
v_gene: TRBV10-3
CDR3aa: CAISESRGRGHEQFF
CDR3nt: TGTGCCATCAGTGAGTCGCGCGGGAGGGGCCATGAGCAGTTCTTC

abundance: NA
d_gene: TRBD2
j_gene: TRBJ2-4
v_gene: TRBV11-3
CDR3aa: CASSLGGGENIQYF
CDR3nt: TGTGCCAGCAGCCTCGGCGGGGGAGAAAACATTCAGTACTTC

abundance: few
d_gene: TRBD1
j_gene: TRBJ1-5
v_gene: TRBV6-5
CDR3aa: CASSLSGGSQPQHF
CDR3nt: TGTGCCAGCAGTTTATCAGGGGGCAGCCAGCCCCAGCATTTT

abundance: NA
d_gene: NA
j_gene: TRBJ2-3
v_gene: TRBV19
CDR3aa: CASSWGGGSLTDTQYF
CDR3nt: TGTGCCAGTAGTTGGGGTGGGGGGTCCCTCACAGATACGCAGTATTTT

abundance: NA
d_gene: TRBD2
j_gene: TRBJ2-7
v_gene: TRBV19
CDR3aa: CASSIGSSGGYEQYF
CDR3nt: TGTGCCAGTAGTATAGGTTCTAGCGGGGGCTACGAGCAGTACTTC

abundance: NA
d_gene: TRBD1
j_gene: TRBJ1-6
v_gene: TRBV19
CDR3aa: CASSSHRDSNSPLHF
CDR3nt: TGTGCCAGTAGTAGCCACCGGGACAGCAATTCACCCCTCCACTTT

abundance: NA
d_gene: NA
j_gene: TRBJ1-1
v_gene: TRBV7-8
CDR3aa: CASNEVAGREAFF
CDR3nt: TGTGCCAGCAACGAGGTGGCGGGCAGAGAAGCTTTCTTT

abundance: few
d_gene: NA
j_gene: TRBJ1-1
v_gene: TRBV18
CDR3aa: CASSPRSRYTEAFF
CDR3nt: TGTGCCAGCTCACCACGGTCCAGGTACACTGAAGCTTTCTTT

abundance: NA
d_gene: NA
j_gene: TRBJ2-7
v_gene: TRBV5-1
CDR3aa: CASSLLVRESYEQYF
CDR3nt: TGCGCCAGCAGCTTGCTGGTCAGGGAATCCTACGAGCAGTACTTC

abundance: NA
d_gene: NA
j_gene: TRBJ2-7
v_gene: TRBV7-8
CDR3aa: CASSLGIASSYEQYF
CDR3nt: TGTGCCAGCAGCTTAGGGATAGCGAGCTCCTACGAGCAGTACTTC

abundance: NA
d_gene: NA
j_gene: TRBJ2-7
v_gene: TRBV11-2
CDR3aa: CASSPDLDRLAYEQYF
CDR3nt: TGTGCCAGCAGCCCAGATTTGGACAGACTCGCCTACGAGCAGTACTTC

abundance: few
d_gene: NA
j_gene: TRBJ1-1
v_gene: TRBV6-6
CDR3aa: CASNFPRDTEAFF
CDR3nt: TGTGCCAGCAATTTTCCGAGGGACACTGAAGCTTTCTTT

abundance: NA
d_gene: TRBD2
j_gene: TRBJ2-2
v_gene: TRBV7-3
CDR3aa: CASSLTGGAAGELFF
CDR3nt: TGTGCCAGCAGCTTAACCGGGGGGGCAGCCGGGGAGCTGTTTTTT

abundance: NA
d_gene: TRBD2
j_gene: TRBJ2-7
v_gene: TRBV6-5
CDR3aa: CASSSLGGVNYEQYF
CDR3nt: TGTGCCAGCAGTAGCCTGGGGGGGGTGAACTACGAGCAGTACTTC

abundance: once
d_gene: NA
j_gene: TRBJ2-7
v_gene: TRBV4-2
CDR3aa: CASSQVAASSSYEQYF
CDR3nt: TGTGCCAGCAGCCAAGTAGCAGCGTCGAGCTCCTACGAGCAGTACTTC

abundance: NA
d_gene: TRBD1
j_gene: TRBJ1-2
v_gene: TRBV28
CDR3aa: CASSPPGQGNHYGYTF
CDR3nt: TGTGCCAGCAGTCCCCCCGGACAGGGTAACCACTATGGCTACACCTTC

abundance: NA
d_gene: NA
j_gene: TRBJ2-7
v_gene: TRBV14
CDR3aa: CASSQESGYEQYF
CDR3nt: TGTGCCAGCAGCCAAGAATCAGGATACGAGCAGTACTTC

abundance: NA
d_gene: TRBD2
j_gene: TRBJ2-1
v_gene: TRBV27
CDR3aa: CASSQRTSGGKYNEQFF
CDR3nt: TGTGCCAGCAGTCAGCGGACTAGCGGGGGGAAATACAATGAGCAGTTCTTC

abundance: NA
d_gene: TRBD1
j_gene: TRBJ1-6
v_gene: TRBV5-6
CDR3aa: CASSWRTGRYNSPLHF
CDR3nt: TGTGCCAGCAGCTGGAGGACAGGCCGCTATAATTCACCCCTCCACTTT

abundance: NA
d_gene: TRBD2
j_gene: TRBJ2-1
v_gene: TRBV7-9
CDR3aa: CASSPRTSGSSYNEQFF
CDR3nt: TGTGCCAGCAGCCCTCGGACTAGCGGGAGCTCCTACAATGAGCAGTTCTTC

abundance: NA
d_gene: NA
j_gene: TRBJ2-1
v_gene: TRBV7-2
CDR3aa: CASSLEPDRLLDNEQFF
CDR3nt: TGTGCCAGCAGCTTAGAGCCCGATCGCCTTTTAGACAATGAGCAGTTCTTC

abundance: NA
d_gene: NA
j_gene: TRBJ1-3
v_gene: TRBV27
CDR3aa: CASSLGGSGNTIYF
CDR3nt: TGTGCCAGCAGTTTGGGGGGATCTGGAAACACCATATATTTT

abundance: NA
d_gene: NA
j_gene: TRBJ2-7
v_gene: TRBV11-3
CDR3aa: CASSQGARAYEQYF
CDR3nt: TGTGCCAGCAGCCAAGGGGCCAGAGCCTACGAGCAGTACTTC

abundance: NA
d_gene: TRBD2
j_gene: TRBJ2-3
v_gene: TRBV7-8
CDR3aa: CASSLEVSGSFADTQYF
CDR3nt: TGTGCCAGCAGCTTAGAGGTTAGCGGGAGTTTCGCAGATACGCAGTATTTT

abundance: once
d_gene: NA
j_gene: TRBJ1-2
v_gene: TRBV14
CDR3aa: CASSLNRAGGYTF
CDR3nt: TGTGCCAGCAGCTTAAACAGGGCTGGTGGCTACACCTTC

abundance: NA
d_gene: NA
j_gene: TRBJ1-5
v_gene: TRBV7-9
CDR3aa: CASSRGQQPQHF
CDR3nt: TGTGCCAGCAGCCGTGGACAGCAGCCCCAGCATTTT

abundance: NA
d_gene: NA
j_gene: TRBJ2-1
v_gene: TRBV7-9
CDR3aa: CASTPRGGPLGTYNEQFF
CDR3nt: TGTGCCAGCACCCCGAGGGGGGGGCCTCTGGGGACCTACAATGAGCAGTTCTTC

abundance: NA
d_gene: TRBD2
j_gene: TRBJ2-7
v_gene: TRBV7-2
CDR3aa: CASSTLAGAREQYF
CDR3nt: TGTGCCAGCAGCACACTAGCGGGAGCGAGAGAGCAGTACTTC

abundance: NA
d_gene: TRBD1
j_gene: TRBJ2-7
v_gene: TRBV19
CDR3aa: CASSSNRGYEQYF
CDR3nt: TGTGCCAGTAGTAGCAACAGGGGCTACGAGCAGTACTTC

abundance: NA
d_gene: TRBD1
j_gene: TRBJ2-7
v_gene: TRBV10-1
CDR3aa: CASSEPGQGRYEQYF
CDR3nt: TGCGCCAGCAGTGAACCGGGACAGGGCCGCTACGAGCAGTACTTC